Listed below are T cell receptor beta chains from one sample, sequenced in a study of blood T cell repertoires in COVID-19. Only in-frame clones appear in the TCRdb table, and some are missing; sequencing was by immunoSEQ multiplex PCR. Of about 330,000 clones detected, about 92% appear once; the ten largest clones hold roughly 20%. The specimen sequenced was PBMCs or T cells enriched from blood (not recorded which). These receptors all stem from a woman aged 30 to 39 who had recovered from COVID-19. CDR3s include the opening cysteine and the closing phenylalanine or tryptophan. Each record gives: J gene, D gene, clone size, V gene, CDR3 DNA, CDR3 protein. D genes are given only for firm matches. Only some rows state a clone size, as once, few, many or a class for expanded clones.

TRBJ2-2	-	-	TRBV29-1	TGCAGCGTGGCCCGCGGGACAGCGAACACCGGGGAGCTGTTTTTT	CSVARGTANTGELFF
TRBJ2-7	TRBD2	-	TRBV5-1	TGCGCCAGCAGCTTGGAGGCTAGCGGGGGCCTTTCCTACGAGCAGTACTTC	CASSLEASGGLSYEQYF
TRBJ2-3	-	-	TRBV19	TGTGCCAGTGGCGTCCCGGCGGCCGAAGATACGCAGTATTTT	CASGVPAAEDTQYF
TRBJ2-2	-	-	TRBV19	TGTGCCAGTAGTCAAACCGGGGAGCTGTTTTTT	CASSQTGELFF
TRBJ1-2	TRBD1	-	TRBV3-1/TRBV3-2	TGTGCCAGCAGCCAAGGACAGGGGAGCTATGGCTACACCTTC	CASSQGQGSYGYTF
TRBJ1-1	-	-	TRBV11-3	TGTGCCAGCAGCTTAGTGCCGGGGACTGAAGCTTTCTTT	CASSLVPGTEAFF
TRBJ1-2	TRBD1	-	TRBV10-3	TGTGCCATCAGTGAACGACAGGGGGATGGCTACACCTTC	CAISERQGDGYTF
TRBJ2-7	TRBD1	-	TRBV5-1	TGCGCCAGCAGCTCAAACCGGGACAGGGGTTACGAGCAGTACTTC	CASSSNRDRGYEQYF
TRBJ1-1	-	-	TRBV29-1	TGCAGCGGGCAGGGTAACACTGAAGCTTTCTTT	CSGQGNTEAFF
TRBJ1-2	-	-	TRBV4-1	TGCGCCAGCAGCCAAGATGGACACCCCTATGGCTACACCTTC	CASSQDGHPYGYTF
TRBJ2-6	TRBD1	few	TRBV27	TGTGCCAGCAGTCCCCTACAGGGGGCGCGTGGGGCCAACGTCCTGACTTTC	CASSPLQGARGANVLTF
TRBJ1-5	TRBD1	-	TRBV3-1/TRBV3-2	TGTGCCAGCAGCCAGGGACAGGGGTGGGAGCCCCAGCATTTT	CASSQGQGWEPQHF
TRBJ2-7	-	-	TRBV6-5	TGTGCCAGCAGTTACAGGGGCTCCCTCTACGAGCAGTACTTC	CASSYRGSLYEQYF
TRBJ1-2	TRBD1	once	TRBV19	TGTGCCAGTTCTCAGGGGGCCATCTATGGCTACACCTTC	CASSQGAIYGYTF
TRBJ1-6	TRBD1	-	TRBV28	TGTGCCAGCAGTGGGGGACAGGGGGCGGCTTCACCCCTCCACTTT	CASSGGQGAASPLHF
TRBJ2-1	-	-	TRBV6-5	TGTGCCAGCAGCGGCGCAGGGAAAGGCAATGAGCAGTTCTTC	CASSGAGKGNEQFF